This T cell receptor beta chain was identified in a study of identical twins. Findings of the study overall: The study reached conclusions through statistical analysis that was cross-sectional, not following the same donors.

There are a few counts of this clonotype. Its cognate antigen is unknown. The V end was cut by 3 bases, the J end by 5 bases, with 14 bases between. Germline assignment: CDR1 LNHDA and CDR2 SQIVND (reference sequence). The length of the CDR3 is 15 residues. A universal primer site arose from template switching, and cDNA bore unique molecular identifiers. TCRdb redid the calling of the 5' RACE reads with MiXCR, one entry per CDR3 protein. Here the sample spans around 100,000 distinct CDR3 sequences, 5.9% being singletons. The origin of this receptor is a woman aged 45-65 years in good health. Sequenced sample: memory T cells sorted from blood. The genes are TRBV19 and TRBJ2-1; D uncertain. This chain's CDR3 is CASSIMGGSHNEQFF. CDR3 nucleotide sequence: TGTGCCAGTAGTATCATGGGTGGGTCGCACAATGAGCAGTTCTTC.